The following is a T cell receptor beta chain sequence with its context. Its target is not known. The method was immunoSEQ multiplex PCR; TCRdb's version includes in-frame clones alone and lacks a portion of them. The repertoire holds 9,500 to 15,000 clones, with more than 70% as singletons. The sample is drawn from a study of immune evolution from preneoplasia to lung adenocarcinoma. Study conclusions and caveats: Compared with EGFR-mutant or double wild-type lesions, KRAS-mutant nodules were more clonal. Top clone share appeared to fall from AAH through AIS, MIA, adenocarcinoma.

V shed 7 bases and J 5 bases; nucleotides not matched to a gene: 7. CDR3 length: 15 residues. CDR1 is LNHDA and CDR2 is SQIVND in the germline V gene (reference sequence). Patient tissue came from resections in Japan or China, 2014–2017. Macro-dissection enriched premalignant or tumor cells before nucleic acid extraction. The specimen was FFPE tissue from an adenomatous hyperplasia lung lesion. Subset reported: atypical adenomatous hyperplasia (AAH), lung preneoplasia. This receptor was taken from a person between 50 and 69 years old with lung adenocarcinoma. V gene TRBV19 combines with J gene TRBJ2-2; 10 bases fit TRBD1. CDR3 residues: CASKRQGAGTGELFF. The DNA for the CDR3 is TGTGCCAGTAAACGACAGGGGGCAGGGACCGGGGAGCTGTTTTTT.